This TCR beta chain was captured by sequencing in a study of cytomegalovirus exposure and HLA in healthy donors. As for the study in general: Out of about 410 genotyped donors, roughly 78% belonged to the Caucasian-associated ancestry cluster.

Notes on this clone: No antigen is known for it.

Findings and limits, study-wide: Among immune exposure information, only CMV serostatus was available. Common viral pathogens (according to a later analysis) appeared linked to several of the most significant clusters.

PCR amplification relied on 60 Vbeta primers (plus 13 Jbeta primers). As handled by the study authors: Later analysis identified some 80 million unique TCR beta chains, 9 million to 13 million shared. Profiled with immunoSEQ multiplex PCR; TCRdb holds only in-frame clones, not every one. That table is the source of V, J and clone size, and D and trimming were worked out from the DNA. The sample shows around 160,000 clones, around 63% of them seen only once. V was pared by 0 bases and J by 7 bases, with 12 bases between. The CDR3 runs to 13 residues. Germline CDR1 is SQVTM and CDR2 is ANQGSEA. This chain joins TRBV29-1 and TRBJ1-2, with D unclear. The material sequenced was PBMCs. This sequence was found in a woman under 30 in good health and CMV-seropositive. The DNA for the CDR3 is TGCAGCGTTGAAGACGGTTCGGGTCCTGGCTACACCTTC. Translation: CSVEDGSGPGYTF. Full variable domain (outside the CDR3, taken from reference TRBV29-1 and TRBJ1-2): SAVISQKPSRDICQRGTSLTIQCQVDSQVTMMFWYRQQPGQSLTLIATANQGSEATYESGFVIDKFPISRPNLTFSTLTVSNMSPEDSSIYLCSVEDGSGPGYTFGSGTRLTVV.